This T cell receptor beta chain was profiled in a study of T cell responses to AZD1222 COVID-19 vaccine (dated by TCRdb to about 2021). Notes on the research overall: AZD1222 recipients whose second dose came at about 4 weeks and those whose second dose came at about 12 weeks were combined into one group, since spike-specific TCR depth and breadth did not differ between the two schedules. A total of approximately 230 trial participants underwent TCR sequencing, of whom roughly 210 received two doses of AZD1222 and about 26 received two doses of the MenACWY control vaccine. Enrollment into the trials was organized by age into subgroups of 18-55, 56-69 and 70-plus years, and those subgroups contained about 160, 30 and 59 TCR-sequenced participants, respectively.

A distance of 10 bases separates the germline ends of V and J, which lose 4 bases and 0 bases respectively. From the cysteine through the phenylalanine, the CDR3 covers 15 amino acids. Only CDR3 DNA is held: 45 bases, read in frame from base 1. CDR1 and CDR2, looked up from the germline V gene, are MNHEY and SVGAGI. The CDR3 regions of human TCRbeta chains were analyzed by immunosequencing. Concerning the study's data processing: TCRs in the repertoires were compared against a reference library of SARS-CoV-2-specific TCRs that had been generated with the MIRA antigen-specificity platform. Breadth was defined as the fraction of unique TCRs that were SARS-CoV-2-associated, and depth was defined as the fraction of total T cells that were SARS-CoV-2-associated. Using the MIRA data, each spike-specific TCR was mapped to the spike region that the TCR reacts to and placed in a CD4 or CD8 class. Log10-transformed breadth and depth values were compared by one-way ANOVA with Sidak's multiple comparisons tests. This immuneACCESS table, as held by TCRdb, lists in-frame sequences with V and J called but not all clones. Of the missing ones, under half trace to an unresolved V gene in checked studies; the others have no known cause. V and J calls and clone size are as listed in that table; D and trimming were resolved from the DNA. The sample table shows some 100,000 clones, and approximately 90% are seen once. The ten most abundant clones make up 20% to 25% of the sample.

The meaning of the sample's time point label: baseline before first vaccination. Samples from vaccinated people were obtained from the UK trials COV001 and COV002, which included a single-blind randomized controlled phase 2/3 trial of AZD1222 (ChAdOx1 nCoV-19) in healthy adults. For TCRbeta chain sequencing, PBMC samples were collected from trial participants at day 0 and at day 28 after the second dose. The study at large found these results: Conclusions about previously exposed vaccinees are limited because only six or seven AZD1222 recipients were SARS-CoV-2 seropositive at baseline. Reportedly, almost half of the unique spike-specific TCRs recognized epitopes lying outside the regions that are mutated in the B.1.351 and B.1.1.7 variants. Vaccine-associated CD4 TCRs spanned the whole spike protein, with dominant responses in regions 160-218 and 743-854. Because no day 14 peak-response samples were available, repertoires were characterized only after the peak T cell response. In the small 56-69-year group, the increase in depth fell short of significance, most likely because of low power. After two AZD1222 doses, both the breadth and the depth of spike-specific TCRs were significantly higher than at day 0 and than in MenACWY recipients. Participants were mostly white British and included more females than males, and it was suggested by the authors that clonal diversity may have been underestimated.

Of note for this clone: Its antigen remains unidentified. No per-base quality is available; no much larger clone lies one base away.

The V and J genes are TRBV6-5 and TRBJ1-5; too little of a D gene remains to name it. The source of this sequence is an adult in good health. The starting material was peripheral blood, obtained on day 0 of AZD1222 vaccination. The CDR3 protein: CASSSTGLSNQPQHF. The sequenced DNA is TGTGCCAGCAGTTCAACCGGGCTTAGCAATCAGCCCCAGCATTTT.